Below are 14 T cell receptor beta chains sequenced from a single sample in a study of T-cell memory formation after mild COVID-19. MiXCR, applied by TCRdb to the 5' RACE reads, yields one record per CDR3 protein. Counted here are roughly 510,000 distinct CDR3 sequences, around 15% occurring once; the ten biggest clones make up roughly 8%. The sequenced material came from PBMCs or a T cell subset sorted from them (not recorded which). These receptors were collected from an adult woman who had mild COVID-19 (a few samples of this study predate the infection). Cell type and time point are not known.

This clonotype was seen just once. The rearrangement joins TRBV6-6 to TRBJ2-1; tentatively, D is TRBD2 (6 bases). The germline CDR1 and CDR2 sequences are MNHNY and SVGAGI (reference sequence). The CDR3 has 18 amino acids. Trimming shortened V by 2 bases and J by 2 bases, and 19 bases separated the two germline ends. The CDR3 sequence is CASSYRGSFGQTYNEQFF. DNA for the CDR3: TGTGCCAGCAGTTACCGGGGGTCGTTCGGGCAAACCTACAATGAGCAGTTCTTC.

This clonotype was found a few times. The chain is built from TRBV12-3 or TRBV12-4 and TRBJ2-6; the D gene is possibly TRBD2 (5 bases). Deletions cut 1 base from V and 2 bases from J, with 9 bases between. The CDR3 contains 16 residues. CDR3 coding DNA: TGTGCCAGCAGTTTAGGCCGAGGGACTGGGGCCAACGTCCTGACTTTC. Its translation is CASSLGRGTGANVLTF.

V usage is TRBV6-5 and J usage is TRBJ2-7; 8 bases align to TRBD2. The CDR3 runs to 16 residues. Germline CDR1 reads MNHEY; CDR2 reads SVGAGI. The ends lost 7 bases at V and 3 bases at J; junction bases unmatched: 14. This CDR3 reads CASTRSGGGYLYEQYF. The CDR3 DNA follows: TGTGCCAGCACCCGGTCAGGCGGGGGGTACCTCTACGAGCAGTACTTC.

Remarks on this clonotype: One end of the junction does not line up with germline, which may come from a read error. The CDR3: CSARDRGTGAFF. The CDR3 DNA follows: TGCAGTGCTAGAGATCGGGGGACTGGAGCTTTCTTT. The V call is TRBV20-1, the J call TRBJ1-1, with D tentatively TRBD1 (5 bases). This CDR3 contains 12 residues. Germline V gives CDR1 DFQATT, CDR2 SNEGSKA (reference sequence).

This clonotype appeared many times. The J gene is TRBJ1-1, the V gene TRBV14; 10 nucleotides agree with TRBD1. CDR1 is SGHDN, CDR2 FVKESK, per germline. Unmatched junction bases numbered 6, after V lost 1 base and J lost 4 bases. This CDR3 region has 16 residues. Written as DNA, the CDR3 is TGTGCCAGCAGCCAAGGACAGGGGGCTTGGAGCACTGAAGCTTTCTTT. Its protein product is CASSQGQGAWSTEAFF.

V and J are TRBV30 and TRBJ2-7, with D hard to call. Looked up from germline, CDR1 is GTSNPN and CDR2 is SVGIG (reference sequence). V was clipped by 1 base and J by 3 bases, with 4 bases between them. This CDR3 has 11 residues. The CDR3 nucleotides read TGTGCCTGGAGTGCGGGCTACGAGCAGTACTTC. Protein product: CAWSAGYEQYF.

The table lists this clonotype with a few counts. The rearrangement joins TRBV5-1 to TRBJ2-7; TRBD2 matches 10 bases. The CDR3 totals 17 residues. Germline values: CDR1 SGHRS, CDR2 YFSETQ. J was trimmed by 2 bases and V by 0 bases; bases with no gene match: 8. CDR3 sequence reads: CASSLARTSGSPYEQYF. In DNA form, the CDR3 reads TGCGCCAGCAGCTTGGCCCGGACTAGCGGTTCGCCCTACGAGCAGTACTTC.

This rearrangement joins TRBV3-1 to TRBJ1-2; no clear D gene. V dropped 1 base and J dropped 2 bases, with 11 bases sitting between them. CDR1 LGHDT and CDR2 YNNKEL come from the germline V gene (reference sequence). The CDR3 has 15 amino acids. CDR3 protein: CASSQGWQMNYGYTF. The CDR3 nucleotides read TGTGCCAGCAGCCAAGGGTGGCAGATGAACTATGGCTACACCTTC. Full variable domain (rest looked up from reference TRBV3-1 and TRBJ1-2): DTAVSQTPKYLVTQMGNDKSIKCEQNLGHDTMYWYKQDSKKFLKIMFSYNNKELIINETVPNRFSPKSPDKAHLNLHINSLELGDSAVYFCASSQGWQMNYGYTFGSGTRLTVV.

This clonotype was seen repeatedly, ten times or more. CDR3 nucleotide sequence: TGTGCCAGCAGTTTAGCGCTGAGCGGAAGGAACAATGAGCAGTTCTTC. Protein: CASSLALSGRNNEQFF. The chain employs TRBV12-3 or TRBV12-4 and TRBJ2-1, with D tentatively TRBD2 (5 bases). V was trimmed by 0 bases and J by 5 bases, leaving 14 bases between them. There are 16 residues in the CDR3.

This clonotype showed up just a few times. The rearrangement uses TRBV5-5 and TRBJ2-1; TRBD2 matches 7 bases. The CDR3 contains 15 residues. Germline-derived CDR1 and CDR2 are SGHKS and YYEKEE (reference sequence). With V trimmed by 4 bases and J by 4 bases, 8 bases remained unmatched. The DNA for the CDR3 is TGTGCCAGCAGCCGGGGGGAGTTAATTTACAATGAGCAGTTCTTC. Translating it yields CASSRGELIYNEQFF.

CDR3 in amino acids: CASSLRVALYQETQYF. The CDR3 DNA follows: TGTGCCAGCAGCTTACGGGTAGCACTGTACCAAGAGACCCAGTACTTC. This chain connects TRBV7-6 to TRBJ2-5; D ambiguous. Trimming removed 2 bases from V and 0 bases from J, with 13 bases in between. The CDR3 is made up of 16 amino acids. Per germline, CDR1 SGHVS and CDR2 FNYEAQ.

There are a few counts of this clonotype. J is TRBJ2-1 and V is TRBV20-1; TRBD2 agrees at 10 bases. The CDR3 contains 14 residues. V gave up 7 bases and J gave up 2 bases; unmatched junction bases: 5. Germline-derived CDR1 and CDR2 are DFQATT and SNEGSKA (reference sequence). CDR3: CSVTSGLAYNEQFF. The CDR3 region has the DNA TGCAGTGTGACTAGCGGGCTTGCCTACAATGAGCAGTTCTTC.

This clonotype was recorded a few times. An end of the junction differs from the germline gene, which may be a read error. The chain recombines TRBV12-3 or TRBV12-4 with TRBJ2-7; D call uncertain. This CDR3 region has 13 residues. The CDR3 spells CASSYDPIGKLNF. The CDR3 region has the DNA TGTGCCAGCAGCTACGACCCCATCGGCAAGCTGAACTTC.

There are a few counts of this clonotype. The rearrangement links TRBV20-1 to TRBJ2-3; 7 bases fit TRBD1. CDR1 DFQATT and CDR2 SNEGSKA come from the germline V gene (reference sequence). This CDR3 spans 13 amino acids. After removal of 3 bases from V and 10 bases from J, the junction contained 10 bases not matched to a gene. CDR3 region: CSARETDRGPQYF. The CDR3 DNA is TGCAGTGCTAGGGAGACGGATAGGGGGCCGCAGTATTTT.